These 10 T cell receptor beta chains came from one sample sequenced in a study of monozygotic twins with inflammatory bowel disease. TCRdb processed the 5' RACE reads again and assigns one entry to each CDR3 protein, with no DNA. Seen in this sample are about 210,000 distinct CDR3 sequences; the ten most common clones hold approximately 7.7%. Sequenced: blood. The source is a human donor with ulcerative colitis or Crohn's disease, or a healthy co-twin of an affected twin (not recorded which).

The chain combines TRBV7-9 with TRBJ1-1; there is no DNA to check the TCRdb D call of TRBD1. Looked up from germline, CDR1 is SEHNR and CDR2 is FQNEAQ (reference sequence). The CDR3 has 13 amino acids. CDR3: CASSLMGATEAFF.

CDR3: CASSQDSYNEQFF. The chain has TRBV7-3 and TRBJ2-1. The CDR3 covers 13 residues. Per germline, CDR1 SGHTA and CDR2 FQGTGA.

The CDR3 spells CASSLRLAVVSAYEQYF. V usage is TRBV7-2 and J usage is TRBJ2-7. The CDR3 extends over 17 amino acids. Germline V lookup: CDR1 SGHTA, CDR2 FQGNSA. The whole variable domain, filled in from reference TRBV7-2 and TRBJ2-7, reads GAGVSQSPSNKVTEKGKDVELRCDPISGHTALYWYRQSLGQGLEFLIYFQGNSAPDKSGLPSDRFSAERTGGSVSTLTIQRTQQEDSAVYLCASSLRLAVVSAYEQYFGPGTRLTVT.

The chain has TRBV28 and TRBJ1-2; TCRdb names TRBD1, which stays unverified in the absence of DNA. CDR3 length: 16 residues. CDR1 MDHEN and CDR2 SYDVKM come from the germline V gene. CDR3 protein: CASSLIGTGGIGGYTF.

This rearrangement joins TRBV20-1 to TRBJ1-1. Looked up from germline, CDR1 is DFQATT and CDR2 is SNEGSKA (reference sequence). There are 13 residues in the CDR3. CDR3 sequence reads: CSAREWQNTEAFF.

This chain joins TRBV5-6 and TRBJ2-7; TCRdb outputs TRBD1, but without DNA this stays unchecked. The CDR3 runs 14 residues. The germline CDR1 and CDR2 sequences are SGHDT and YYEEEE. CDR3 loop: CASSLGRGPYEQYF. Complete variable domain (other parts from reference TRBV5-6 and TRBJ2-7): DAGVTQSPTHLIKTRGQQVTLRCSPKSGHDTVSWYQQALGQGPQFIFQYYEEEERQRGNFPDRFSGHQFPNYSSELNVNALLLGDSALYLCASSLGRGPYEQYFGPGTRLTVT.

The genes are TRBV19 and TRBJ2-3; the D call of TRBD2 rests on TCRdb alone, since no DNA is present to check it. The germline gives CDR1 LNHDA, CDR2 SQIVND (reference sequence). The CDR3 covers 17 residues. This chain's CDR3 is CASSSRHPRIVTDTQYF.

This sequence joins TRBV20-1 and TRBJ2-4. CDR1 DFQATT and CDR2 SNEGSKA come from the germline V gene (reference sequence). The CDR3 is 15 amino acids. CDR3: CSASSVILAKNIQYF.

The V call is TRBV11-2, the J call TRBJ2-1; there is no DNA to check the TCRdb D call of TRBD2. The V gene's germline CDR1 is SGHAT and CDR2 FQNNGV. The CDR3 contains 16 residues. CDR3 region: CASSSSGGAAYNEQFF.

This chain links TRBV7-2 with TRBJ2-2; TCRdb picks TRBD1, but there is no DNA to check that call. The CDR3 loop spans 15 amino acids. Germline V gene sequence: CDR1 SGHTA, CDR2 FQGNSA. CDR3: CASSPQVAGDGELFF.